The clone carrying this T cell receptor beta chain has ten or more counts. Antigen unknown. This CDR3 contains 15 residues. Trimming removed 2 bases from V and 1 base from J, with 10 bases in between. Germline V gene data show CDR1 as LNHDA and CDR2 as SQIVND (reference sequence). Sequencing was done on patients that had shown CD8+CD57+ cell expansion by flow cytometry. These data are taken from a study of CD8+CD57+ T cells in acquired aplastic anemia. General study findings and limits: The study found no significant CD8+ Simpson's diversity difference between patients and controls.

Genomic DNA, the template, was used for profiling of the TCR beta VDJ and CDR3. TCRdb reanalysed the reads using MiXCR and keeps one entry per CDR3 protein. The data show more than 200,000 distinct CDR3 sequences, roughly 45% seen once. The sequenced material came from sorted CD4+, CD8+, or CD8+CD57+ T cells (not recorded which) from PBMCs. The chain combines TRBV19 with TRBJ2-3; D is uncertain. The sequence derives from a human donor with aplastic anemia. CDR3 bases: TGTGCCAGTAGTATAATCACGGGTGGCACAGATACGCAGTATTTT. Translating it yields CASSIITGGTDTQYF. Full variable domain (remainder filled in from reference TRBV19 and TRBJ2-3): DGGITQSPKYLFRKEGQNVTLSCEQNLNHDAMYWYRQDPGQGLRLIYYSQIVNDFQKGDIAEGYSVSREKKESFPLTVTSAQKNPTAFYLCASSIITGGTDTQYFGPGTRLTVL.